The subject of this entry is one TCR beta chain. Its antigen is undetermined. This record belongs to a study of T cells after yellow fever vaccination. On the study more broadly: Preparation of fractions with low cell numbers was performed using SMART-Seq v4 Ultra Low Input. General observations from the study: Post-booster repertoires contained most primary-vaccination clones again (roughly 96% CD4, approximately 88% CD8).

Germline values: CDR1 KGHSH, CDR2 LQKENI. The CDR3 loop spans 13 amino acids. Trimming removed 6 bases at V and 0 bases at J, with 6 bases between. Via MiXCR, TCRdb re-called the 5' RACE reads, giving one row per CDR3 protein. Of about 550,000 distinct CDR3 sequences in the sample, roughly 19% are singletons; the top ten hold 13% to 15%. The source material was PBMCs, sampled 15 days after the yellow fever booster vaccination. This receptor was taken from a man in his thirties or forties who received the YFV17D yellow fever vaccine. The chain recombines TRBV18 with TRBJ2-4; no clear D. CDR3 amino acids: CASSPIAKNIQYF. CDR3 DNA sequence: TGTGCCAGCTCCCCCATAGCCAAAAACATTCAGTACTTC.